This is a list of T cell receptor beta chains from one sample in a study of blood T cell repertoires in COVID-19. Only in-frame clones appear in the TCRdb table, and some are missing; sequencing was by immunoSEQ multiplex PCR. The sample includes over 350,000 clones, about 85% seen only once; the top ten take approximately 2%. Sequencing input: PBMCs or T cells enriched from blood (not recorded which). Receptors were obtained from a woman aged 18-29 years with acute COVID-19. Each CDR3 is given with its conserved first and last residue. A D gene is named only where the DNA matches it firmly. Not every row has a clone size; where given, it reads once, few, many or a size class.

v_call,d_call,j_call,clone_size,cdr3_nt,cdr3_aa
TRBV3-1/TRBV3-2,NA,TRBJ1-6,NA,TGTGCCAGCAGCCAACCTAGTAGGTCTACACCCCTCCACTTT,CASSQPSRSTPLHF
TRBV12-3/TRBV12-4,TRBD1,TRBJ2-7,NA,TGTGCCAGCAGTGGACAGGGAGCCGAGCAGTACTTC,CASSGQGAEQYF
TRBV5-1,NA,TRBJ1-2,NA,TGCGCCAGCAGCCCGGGCGAGGAGACTACCTATGGCTACACCTTC,CASSPGEETTYGYTF
TRBV27,TRBD1,TRBJ2-1,NA,TGTGCCAGCAGGACAGGGTACAATGAGCAGTTCTTC,CASRTGYNEQFF
TRBV18,NA,TRBJ2-3,NA,TGTGCCAGCTCCTCTCTAGATACGCAGTATTTT,CASSSLDTQYF
TRBV2,NA,TRBJ1-1,NA,TGTGCCAGCCCGAGGACAGCGAACACTGAAGCTTTCTTT,CASPRTANTEAFF
TRBV6-1,TRBD1,TRBJ1-5,NA,TGTGCCAGCAGTGAAAGGGGGGTGACAGGGACTCCTTCGGAGCCCCAGCATTTT,CASSERGVTGTPSEPQHF
TRBV5-1,NA,TRBJ2-3,NA,TGCGCCAGCAGCTTGGCCGGGACACAATACACAGATACGCAGTATTTT,CASSLAGTQYTDTQYF
TRBV11-1,NA,TRBJ2-7,NA,TGTGCCAGCAGCCTTAGAATCGACAGACGCGAGCAGTACTTC,CASSLRIDRREQYF
TRBV30,TRBD2,TRBJ2-1,NA,TGTGCCTGGTCGAAACTAGCGAAGGATGAGCAGTTCTTC,CAWSKLAKDEQFF
TRBV13,TRBD1,TRBJ2-7,NA,TGTGCCAGCAGCCACGGGACAGGTATTCACGAGCAGTACTTC,CASSHGTGIHEQYF
TRBV28,NA,TRBJ1-5,NA,TGTGCCAGCAGTTTATATCAGGGGCCGAATCAGCCCCAGCATTTT,CASSLYQGPNQPQHF
TRBV9,TRBD2,TRBJ2-1,NA,TGTGCCAGCAGCCCCTGGTTGGTGCGGGGGACCTACAATGAGCAGTTCTTC,CASSPWLVRGTYNEQFF
TRBV10-3,NA,TRBJ1-2,NA,TGTGCCATCAGTGAGTCATCAGGGACTTACTATGGCTACACCTTC,CAISESSGTYYGYTF
TRBV9,TRBD1,TRBJ2-5,NA,TGTGCCAGCAGCGTGACAGGGGGAATAGAGACCCAGTACTTC,CASSVTGGIETQYF
TRBV28,TRBD2,TRBJ2-7,NA,TGTGCCAGCAGCCAGGAGAGAGGTACTAGCGGGAGGGCCTATTCCGAGCAGTACTTC,CASSQERGTSGRAYSEQYF
TRBV14,TRBD2,TRBJ2-5,once,TGTGCCAGCAGCCATAGCGGGAGAGGTGGGGGAGAGACCCAGTACTTC,CASSHSGRGGGETQYF
TRBV30,NA,TRBJ1-6,NA,TGTGCCTGGAGCCGGGGTGGGTTCCCCTATAATTCACCCCTCCACTTT,CAWSRGGFPYNSPLHF
TRBV10-2,TRBD2,TRBJ2-5,NA,TGCGCCAGTTCTCCGGGACTAGCGGGGGCCGCTCAAGAGACCCAGTACTTC,CASSPGLAGAAQETQYF
TRBV28,NA,TRBJ1-1,NA,TGTGCCAGCAGTTTATTACGACAGAGACTCACTGAAGCTTTCTTT,CASSLLRQRLTEAFF
TRBV7-2,NA,TRBJ1-3,NA,TGTGCCAGCAGCCCTAGGGGGGGGAAGGGCTCTGGAAACACCATATATTTT,CASSPRGGKGSGNTIYF
TRBV5-1,TRBD2,TRBJ2-7,NA,TGCGCCAGCAGGTCCGGGACTAGCGGGGATAACCTACGGGGGCAGTACTTC,CASRSGTSGDNLRGQYF